The 2 T cell receptor beta chains below were found in one sample sequenced in a study of blood T cell repertoires in COVID-19. Sequenced by immunoSEQ multiplex PCR; TCRdb stores in-frame clones only, minus some. The sample has under 250,000 clones, 83% seen once; the top ten hold roughly 5.5%. The source material was peripheral blood. The receptors originated from a human donor in a cohort sampled during active COVID-19.

The chain couples TRBV19 to TRBJ1-5; 8 nucleotides match TRBD1. With 3 bases clipped from V and 5 bases from J, the junction kept 3 bases outside the gene matches. Germline CDR1 LNHDA, CDR2 SQIVND (reference sequence). CDR3 length: 14 residues. The CDR3 loop is CASSIYRGDQPQHF. CDR3 nucleotides: TGTGCCAGTAGTATTTACAGGGGGGATCAGCCCCAGCATTTT. The full variable domain, its missing parts supplied by reference TRBV19 and TRBJ1-5, is DGGITQSPKYLFRKEGQNVTLSCEQNLNHDAMYWYRQDPGQGLRLIYYSQIVNDFQKGDIAEGYSVSREKKESFPLTVTSAQKNPTAFYLCASSIYRGDQPQHFGDGTRLSIL.

The gene calls are TRBV6-5 and TRBJ2-7, with 8 bases aligning to TRBD2. This CDR3 comprises 16 residues. CDR1 MNHEY and CDR2 SVGAGI come from the germline V gene. V gave up 4 bases and J gave up 2 bases; unmatched junction bases: 10. CDR3 protein: CASSSRVGGRPYEQYF. The CDR3 region has the DNA TGTGCCAGCAGTTCTCGGGTGGGCGGGAGGCCCTACGAGCAGTACTTC.